This T cell receptor (beta chain) was captured in a study of identical twins. General observations from the study: Cord blood beta clonotypes present at high abundance carried fewer insertions; no such pattern appeared in memory repertoires. Without tracking the same donors, conclusions rested on cross-sectional statistical analysis.

All donors comprised healthy Caucasians. Remarks on this clonotype: Antigen unknown.

V lost 3 bases and J lost 0, with 6 bases in between. The CDR3 has 14 residues. cDNA molecules carried unique molecular identifiers, and template switching added a universal primer site. TCRdb ran MiXCR on the 5' RACE reads and lists one entry per CDR3 protein. The sample consists of 1.5 million to 2 million distinct CDR3 sequences, 32% of them appearing once. Sequencing was performed on cord blood. The sequence was obtained from a newborn girl in good health. The V gene is TRBV12-3 or TRBV12-4, the J gene TRBJ1-3; D is uncertain. This CDR3 reads CASSLGLSGNTIYF. The DNA for the CDR3 is TGTGCCAGCAGTTTGGGCCTCTCTGGAAACACCATATATTTT.